This T cell receptor (beta chain) was recorded in a study of Graves' ophthalmopathy and Graves' hyperthyroidism. This clonotype has more than one count but fewer than ten. What it binds is not known. TCR beta CDR3 regions were amplified from RNA transcripts. Second-round multiplex PCR came after first-round RT-PCR with HTBI primers. Using its own MiXCR run on the multiplex PCR reads, TCRdb lists one record per CDR3 protein. This table holds about 400,000 distinct CDR3 sequences, roughly 18% found once. Ophthalmopathy donors showed moderate-to-severe activity, CAS ≥3, NOSPECS ≥4 and a duration under 3 months. Broader study findings: Detected in blood as well were most expanded thyroid clonotypes with frequency above 0.001.

Germline assignment: CDR1 MNHNS and CDR2 SASEGT. Trimming took off 4 bases at V and 4 bases at J, with 13 bases between the two ends. The CDR3 has 14 amino acids. The origin of this receptor is a woman aged 18-29 years with Graves' ophthalmopathy. This chain joins TRBV6-1 and TRBJ1-2, with D possibly being TRBD1 (6 bases). Sequencing input: peripheral blood. CDR3 residues: CASSVLQGGYGYTF. CDR3 sequence (DNA): TGTGCCAGCAGTGTTCTACAGGGAGGCTATGGCTACACCTTC.